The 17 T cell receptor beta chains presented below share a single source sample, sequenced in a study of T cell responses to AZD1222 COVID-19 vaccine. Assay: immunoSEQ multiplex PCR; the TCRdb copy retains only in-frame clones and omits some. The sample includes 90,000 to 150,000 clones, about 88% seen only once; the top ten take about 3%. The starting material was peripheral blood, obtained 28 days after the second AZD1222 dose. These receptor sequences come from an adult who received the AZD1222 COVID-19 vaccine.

CDR3 nucleotides: TGTGCCAGCAGCAGAACCTCTGGAAACACCATATATTTT. Amino acid sequence: CASSRTSGNTIYF. This sequence joins TRBV11-2 and TRBJ1-3; D remains unclear. CDR3 length equals 13 residues. CDR1 and CDR2 from the germline V gene are SGHAT and FQNNGV. Trimming took 5 bases from V and 0 from J, leaving 5 bases between them. Complete variable domain (other parts from reference TRBV11-2 and TRBJ1-3): EAGVAQSPRYKIIEKRQSVAFWCNPISGHATLYWYQQILGQGPKLLIQFQNNGVVDDSQLPKDRFSAERLKGVDSTLKIQPAKLEDSAVYLCASSRTSGNTIYFGEGSWLTVV.

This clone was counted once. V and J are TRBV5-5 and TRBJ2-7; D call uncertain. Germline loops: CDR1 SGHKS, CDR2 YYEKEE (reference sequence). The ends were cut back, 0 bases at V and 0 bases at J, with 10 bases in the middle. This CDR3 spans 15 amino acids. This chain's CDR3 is CASSLETESSYEQYF. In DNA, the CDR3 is TGTGCCAGCAGCTTGGAAACAGAGAGCTCCTACGAGCAGTACTTC.

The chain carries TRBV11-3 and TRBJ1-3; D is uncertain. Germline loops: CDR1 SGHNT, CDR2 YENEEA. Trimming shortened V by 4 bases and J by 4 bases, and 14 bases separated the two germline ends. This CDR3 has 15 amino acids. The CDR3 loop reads CASSSQTGYGNTIYF. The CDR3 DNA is TGTGCCAGCAGCTCCCAAACGGGTTACGGAAACACCATATATTTT.

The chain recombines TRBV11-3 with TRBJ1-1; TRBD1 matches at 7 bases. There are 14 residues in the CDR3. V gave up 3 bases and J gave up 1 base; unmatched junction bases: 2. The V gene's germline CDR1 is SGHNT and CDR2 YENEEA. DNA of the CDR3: TGTGCCAGCAGCTTCACAGGGGAGAACACTGAAGCTTTCTTT. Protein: CASSFTGENTEAFF.

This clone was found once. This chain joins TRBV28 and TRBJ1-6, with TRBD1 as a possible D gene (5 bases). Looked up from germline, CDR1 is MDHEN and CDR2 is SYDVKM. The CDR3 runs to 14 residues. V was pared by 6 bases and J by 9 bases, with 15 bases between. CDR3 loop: CASRLGTIASPLHF. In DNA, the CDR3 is TGTGCCAGCAGACTAGGGACTATAGCTTCACCCCTCCACTTT.

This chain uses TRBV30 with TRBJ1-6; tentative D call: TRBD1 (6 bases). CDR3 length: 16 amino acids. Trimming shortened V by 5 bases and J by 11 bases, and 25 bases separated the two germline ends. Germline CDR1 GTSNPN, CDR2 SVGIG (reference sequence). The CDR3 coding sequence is TGTGCCTGGGCCCCCTACAGGGAACGGGGCAATCCACCCCTCCACTTT. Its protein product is CAWAPYRERGNPPLHF.

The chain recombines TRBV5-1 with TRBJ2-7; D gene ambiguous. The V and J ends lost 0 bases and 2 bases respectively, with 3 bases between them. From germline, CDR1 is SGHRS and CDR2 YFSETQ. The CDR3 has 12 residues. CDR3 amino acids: CASSLDTYEQYF. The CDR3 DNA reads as TGCGCCAGCAGCTTGGACACCTACGAGCAGTACTTC.

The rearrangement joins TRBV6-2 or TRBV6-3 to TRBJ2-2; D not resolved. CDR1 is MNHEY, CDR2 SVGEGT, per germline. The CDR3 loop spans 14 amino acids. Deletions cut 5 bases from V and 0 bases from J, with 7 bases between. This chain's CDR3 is CASSQVPNTGELFF. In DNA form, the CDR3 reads TGTGCCAGCAGTCAAGTCCCGAACACCGGGGAGCTGTTTTTT.

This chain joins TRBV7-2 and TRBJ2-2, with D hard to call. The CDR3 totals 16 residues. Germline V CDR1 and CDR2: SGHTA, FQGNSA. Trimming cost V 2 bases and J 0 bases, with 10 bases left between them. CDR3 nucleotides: TGTGCCAGCAGCTTAAGCGTCGACTCGAACACCGGGGAGCTGTTTTTT. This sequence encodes CASSLSVDSNTGELFF.

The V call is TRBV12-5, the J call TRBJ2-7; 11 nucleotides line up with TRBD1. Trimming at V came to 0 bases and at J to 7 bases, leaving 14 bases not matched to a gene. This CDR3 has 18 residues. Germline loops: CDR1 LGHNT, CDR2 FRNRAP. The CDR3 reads CASGLVRSGTGGFSEQYF. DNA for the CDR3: TGTGCTAGTGGTTTGGTACGCTCGGGGACAGGGGGGTTTAGTGAGCAGTACTTC.

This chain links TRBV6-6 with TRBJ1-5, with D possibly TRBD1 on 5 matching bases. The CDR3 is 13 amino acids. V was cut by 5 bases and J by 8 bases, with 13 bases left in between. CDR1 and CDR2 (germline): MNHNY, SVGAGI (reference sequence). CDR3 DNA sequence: TGTGCCAGCAGTCAGGGTATTAGGGAGCCCCAGCATTTT. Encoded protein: CASSQGIREPQHF.

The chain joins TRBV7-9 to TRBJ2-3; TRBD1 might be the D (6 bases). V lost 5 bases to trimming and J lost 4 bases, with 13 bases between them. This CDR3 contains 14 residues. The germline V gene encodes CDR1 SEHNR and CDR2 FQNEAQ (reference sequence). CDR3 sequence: CASSHRAGSDTQYF. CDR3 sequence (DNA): TGTGCCAGCAGCCACAGGGCAGGGTCAGATACGCAGTATTTT.

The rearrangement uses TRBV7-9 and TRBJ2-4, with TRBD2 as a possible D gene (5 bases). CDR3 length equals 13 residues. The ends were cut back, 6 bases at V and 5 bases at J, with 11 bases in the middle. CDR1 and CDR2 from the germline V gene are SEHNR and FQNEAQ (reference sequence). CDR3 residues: CASRLHGENIQYF. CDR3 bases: TGTGCCAGCAGGCTCCACGGGGAAAACATTCAGTACTTC.

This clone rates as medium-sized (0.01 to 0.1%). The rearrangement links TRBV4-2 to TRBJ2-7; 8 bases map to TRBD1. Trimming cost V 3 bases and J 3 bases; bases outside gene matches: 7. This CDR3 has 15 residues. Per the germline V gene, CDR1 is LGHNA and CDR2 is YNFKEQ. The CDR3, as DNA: TGTGCCAGCAGCCACTTTACAGGGGGTTTCTACGAGCAGTACTTC. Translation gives CASSHFTGGFYEQYF.

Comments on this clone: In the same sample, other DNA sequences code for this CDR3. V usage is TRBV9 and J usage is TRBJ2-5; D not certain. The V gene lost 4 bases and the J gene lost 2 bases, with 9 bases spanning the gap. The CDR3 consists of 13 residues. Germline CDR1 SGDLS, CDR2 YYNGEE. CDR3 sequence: CASSPSRQETQYF. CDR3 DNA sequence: TGTGCCAGCAGCCCCTCCCGTCAAGAGACCCAGTACTTC.

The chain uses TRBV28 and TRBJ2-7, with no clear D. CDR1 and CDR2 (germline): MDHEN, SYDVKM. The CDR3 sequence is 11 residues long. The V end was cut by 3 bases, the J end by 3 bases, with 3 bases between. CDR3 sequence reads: CASSFNYEQYF. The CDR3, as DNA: TGTGCCAGCAGTTTTAACTACGAGCAGTACTTC.

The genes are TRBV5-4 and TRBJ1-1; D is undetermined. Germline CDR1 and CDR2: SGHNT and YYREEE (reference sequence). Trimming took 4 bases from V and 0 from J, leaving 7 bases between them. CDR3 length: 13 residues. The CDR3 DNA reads TGTGCCAGCAGCATAGATGTGAACACTGAAGCTTTCTTT. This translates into CASSIDVNTEAFF.